The 8 T cell receptor beta chains below come from one sample, sequenced in a study of CD8+ T cells in alopecia areata. Sequencing used cDNA as its template, made by extracting RNA and reverse transcribing it. Using immunoSEQ multiplex PCR, the repertoire was profiled, and TCRdb retains in-frame clones only, with some absent. This table has roughly 20,000 clones, around 66% appearing once. Punch biopsies of lesional scalp, plus peripheral blood, were taken from alopecia areata patients. The sample was skin, taken at week 0. The receptors shown here come from a human donor with alopecia areata.

This clone was counted once. This rearrangement joins TRBV6-5 to TRBJ1-3; TRBD1 matches 7 bases. The CDR3 spans 14 residues. Germline loops: CDR1 MNHEY, CDR2 SVGAGI. J was trimmed by 3 bases and V by 4 bases; bases with no gene match: 3. DNA of the CDR3: TGTGCCAGCAGTTCGACAGGGCTTGGAAACACCATATATTTT. Its translation is CASSSTGLGNTIYF.

This chain joins TRBV6-9 and TRBJ2-1; either TRBD1 or TRBD2 may fit D (6 bases each). Germline V CDR1 and CDR2: MNHGY, SVAAGI. The CDR3 has 13 residues. V was shortened by 6 bases and J by 6 bases, with 12 bases between the two germline ends. The CDR3 region is CASSKQGGNEQFF. Here the CDR3 DNA reads TGTGCCAGCAGCAAACAGGGAGGCAATGAGCAGTTCTTC.

V usage is TRBV19 and J usage is TRBJ1-5, with no clear D. The CDR3 has 13 amino acids. Germline V gene data show CDR1 as LNHDA and CDR2 as SQIVND (reference sequence). Trimming cost V 1 base and J 6 bases, with 7 bases left between them. The CDR3 protein is CASSIGVAQPQHF. The CDR3, as DNA: TGTGCCAGTAGTATAGGGGTGGCTCAGCCCCAGCATTTT.

This clone occurred once. The rearrangement uses TRBV2 and TRBJ2-7; TRBD1 matches 12 bases. Germline loops: CDR1 SNHLY, CDR2 FYNNEI. Trimming took 0 bases from V and 4 from J; bases not matched to a gene: 1. CDR3 length equals 15 residues. CDR3 nucleotide sequence: TGTGCCAGCAGTGAAGCGGGACAGGGGGCATACGAGCAGTACTTC. This gives the protein CASSEAGQGAYEQYF.

This sequence joins TRBV27 and TRBJ2-1; 12 nucleotides line up with TRBD1. The CDR3 runs 15 residues. V shed 5 bases and J 8 bases; nucleotides not matched to a gene: 7. Germline V lookup: CDR1 MNHEY, CDR2 SMNVEV (reference sequence). The CDR3 protein is CASSLGQGARDEQFF. In nucleotides, the CDR3 is TGTGCCAGCAGTCTGGGACAGGGGGCGCGGGATGAGCAGTTCTTC.

A few counts support this clone. The genes are TRBV18 and TRBJ2-3; no clear D. Looked up from germline, CDR1 is KGHSH and CDR2 is LQKENI. This CDR3 has 16 residues. The ends were cut back, 5 bases at V and 0 bases at J, with 15 bases in the middle. CDR3 loop: CASSLSLTPSTDTQYF. In DNA form, the CDR3 reads TGTGCCAGCTCATTGTCTTTGACTCCTAGCACAGATACGCAGTATTTT. Full variable domain (missing parts from reference TRBV18 and TRBJ2-3): NAGVMQNPRHLVRRRGQEARLRCSPMKGHSHVYWYRQLPEEGLKFMVYLQKENIIDESGMPKERFSAEFPKEGPSILRIQQVVRGDSAAYFCASSLSLTPSTDTQYFGPGTRLTVL.

The rearrangement uses TRBV11-2 and TRBJ1-2, with D perhaps TRBD1 (6 bases). The CDR3 loop spans 14 amino acids. V dropped 0 bases and J dropped 8 bases, with 13 bases sitting between them. CDR1 SGHAT and CDR2 FQNNGV come from the germline V gene. The DNA for the CDR3 is TGTGCCAGCAGCTTAGAAAGGGCAGGGGCCGGCTACACCTTC. Translation: CASSLERAGAGYTF.

This chain uses TRBV14 with TRBJ2-1; 10 positions agree with TRBD2. Germline values: CDR1 SGHDN, CDR2 FVKESK. V was clipped by 5 bases and J by 7 bases; unmatched bases: 8. The CDR3 length is 15 residues. The CDR3 DNA follows: TGTGCCAGCAGCGAGGCGAGCGGGGGGGCTAATGAGCAGTTCTTC. It translates to CASSEASGGANEQFF.